A single sample is the source of the 21 T cell receptor beta chains below, sequenced in a study of blood T cell repertoires in COVID-19. Here immunoSEQ multiplex PCR was the method, and the copy in TCRdb shows in-frame clones only, minus some. Of roughly 300,000 clones detected, roughly 85% appear once; the ten largest clones hold roughly a tenth. Source material: peripheral blood. All receptors come from a woman aged 45-65 years who had recovered from COVID-19.

V usage is TRBV3-1 (or the pseudogene TRBV3-2) and J usage is TRBJ1-1, with TRBD1 matching 8 bases. The junction had 5 bases not matched to a gene; V was cut back by 3 bases and J by 2 bases. This CDR3 contains 15 residues. Germline values: CDR1 LGHDT, CDR2 YNNKEL (reference sequence). In nucleotides, the CDR3 is TGTGCCAGCAGCCACTGGACAGGGCCAAACACTGAAGCTTTCTTT. Protein: CASSHWTGPNTEAFF.

This clone occurred a few times. The chain recombines TRBV28 with TRBJ1-5; D unclear. Germline assignment: CDR1 MDHEN and CDR2 SYDVKM. The CDR3 covers 15 residues. V was shortened by 3 bases and J by 3 bases, with 12 bases between the two germline ends. The CDR3 coding sequence is TGTGCCAGCAGTTTCGGCTCGGGGTACAATCAGCCCCAGCATTTT. Its translation is CASSFGSGYNQPQHF.

The chain has TRBV9 and TRBJ2-2; D possibly corresponds to TRBD2 (7 bases). The CDR3 contains 14 residues. CDR1 is SGDLS and CDR2 is YYNGEE in the germline V gene. The V end lost 5 bases, the J end lost 4 bases, and 12 bases lay between the germline ends. CDR3 nucleotides: TGTGCCAGCAGACAAAGGGGGGGCACCGGGGAGCTGTTTTTT. It codes for CASRQRGGTGELFF.

This clone was found once. J is TRBJ2-3 and V is TRBV6-2 or TRBV6-3; 13 positions match TRBD2. Unmatched junction bases numbered 10, after V lost 2 bases and J lost 2 bases. Germline CDR1 MNHEY, CDR2 SVGEGT. This CDR3 comprises 19 residues. As DNA, the CDR3 is TGTGCCAGCAGTTACGGCCGGGGACTAGCGGGGCCCTTCACAGATACGCAGTATTTT. As protein: CASSYGRGLAGPFTDTQYF.

This clone has only one observation. The chain is built from TRBV5-4 and TRBJ1-2; 7 bases align to TRBD1. The J segment lost 5 bases and the V segment lost 2 bases, leaving 9 bases of the junction unmatched. This CDR3 is 15 amino acids long. The germline V gene encodes CDR1 SGHNT and CDR2 YYREEE (reference sequence). The chain's CDR3 is CASSLGGTELYGYTF. CDR3 coding DNA: TGTGCCAGCAGCTTAGGTGGGACAGAACTTTATGGCTACACCTTC.

The gene calls are TRBV12-5 and TRBJ2-1; 11 bases are a match to TRBD2. Looked up from germline, CDR1 is LGHNT and CDR2 is FRNRAP. The trim removed 4 bases at V and 6 bases at J, leaving 11 bases unmatched. This CDR3 comprises 17 residues. The CDR3 DNA sequence: TGTGCTAGTGGTTCGGCGACTAGCGGGGCTTCCGGCAATGAGCAGTTCTTC. Encoded protein: CASGSATSGASGNEQFF.

This clone appeared a few times. Here the CDR3 reads CASSRSGTGGYGYTF. In DNA, the CDR3 is TGTGCCAGCAGCCGCTCCGGGACAGGGGGCTATGGCTACACCTTC. The rearrangement joins TRBV7-2 to TRBJ1-2; 11 bases are shared with TRBD1. V shed 5 bases, J shed 4 bases, and the junction held 6 bases outside the gene matches. CDR1 is SGHTA and CDR2 is FQGNSA in the germline V gene. The CDR3 has 15 amino acids.

This sequence joins TRBV28 and TRBJ2-7; 7 nucleotides line up with TRBD2. The V gene's germline CDR1 is MDHEN and CDR2 SYDVKM. V dropped 9 bases and J dropped 4; count of bases not matched to a gene: 9. The CDR3 is made up of 13 amino acids. CDR3 in DNA: TGTGCCAGTCGGAGCGGGGTGACATACGAGCAGTACTTC. Its protein product is CASRSGVTYEQYF.

This chain connects TRBV28 to TRBJ1-2; D is unclear. The CDR3 consists of 15 residues. Germline CDR1 is MDHEN and CDR2 is SYDVKM. The V end was cut by 2 bases, the J end by 4 bases, with 14 bases between. The CDR3 DNA is TGTGCCAGCAGTTTACGGGAGGGATTCGCCTATGGCTACACCTTC. Amino acid sequence: CASSLREGFAYGYTF.

The chain combines TRBV7-3 with TRBJ2-5; 8 bases agree with TRBD2. J gave up 1 base and V 1 base, and 8 bases lay outside the gene matches. This CDR3 spans 17 amino acids. Per the germline V gene, CDR1 is SGHTA and CDR2 is FQGTGA. Here the CDR3 reads CASSLKGREGFQETQYF. Written as DNA, the CDR3 is TGTGCCAGCAGCTTAAAAGGACGGGAGGGATTCCAAGAGACCCAGTACTTC. The full variable domain, its missing parts supplied by reference TRBV7-3 and TRBJ2-5, is GAGVSQTPSNKVTEKGKYVELRCDPISGHTALYWYRQSLGQGPEFLIYFQGTGAADDSGLPNDRFFAVRPEGSVSTLKIQRTERGDSAVYLCASSLKGREGFQETQYFGPGTRLLVL.

The chain carries TRBV18 and TRBJ2-1; 13 nucleotides line up with TRBD2. Germline loops: CDR1 KGHSH, CDR2 LQKENI. The trim removed 1 base at V and 9 bases at J, leaving 3 bases unmatched. CDR3 size: 15 residues. The DNA for the CDR3 is TGTGCCAGCTCACCACTACTAGCGGGAGGGGTTGAGCAGTTCTTC. It specifies CASSPLLAGGVEQFF.

The chain recombines TRBV19 with TRBJ1-5; the D gene is possibly TRBD1 (6 bases). Germline V gives CDR1 LNHDA, CDR2 SQIVND (reference sequence). The CDR3 is 15 residues long. The V end lost 3 bases, the J end lost 4 bases, and 13 bases lay between the germline ends. The CDR3 reads CASSMVSGVNQPQHF. In DNA, the CDR3 is TGTGCCAGTAGTATGGTTTCAGGGGTTAATCAGCCCCAGCATTTT.

The V gene is TRBV7-9, the J gene TRBJ1-1; no firm D call. The germline gives CDR1 SEHNR, CDR2 FQNEAQ (reference sequence). The CDR3 runs to 12 residues. The germline V and J ends were trimmed by 2 bases and 4 bases, with 5 bases remaining between them. Here the CDR3 reads CASSLMATEAFF. The CDR3 DNA sequence: TGTGCCAGCAGCTTAATGGCCACTGAAGCTTTCTTT.

This clone was seen a handful of times. This chain uses TRBV7-2 with TRBJ2-3; 8 nucleotides align to TRBD2. This CDR3 spans 16 amino acids. Looked up from germline, CDR1 is SGHTA and CDR2 is FQGNSA. V trimming: 3 bases; J trimming: 5 bases; junction bases outside the gene matches: 10. CDR3 coding DNA: TGTGCCAGCAGCTTCGGGGTAGCGGGAAGACGAGATACGCAGTATTTT. Translated: CASSFGVAGRRDTQYF.

Only one count was recorded for this clone. The sample contains more than one DNA sequence encoding this CDR3. This chain joins TRBV18 and TRBJ2-1; TRBD1 matches at 11 bases. The trim removed 3 bases at V and 6 bases at J, leaving 4 bases unmatched. Germline CDR1 reads KGHSH; CDR2 reads LQKENI. The CDR3 length is 15 residues. Here the CDR3 DNA reads TGTGCCAGCTCACCCTCCGGGACAGGGGGCAATGAGCAGTTCTTC. Amino acid sequence: CASSPSGTGGNEQFF.

A single count supports this clone. CDR3: CASSSELVAGANVLTF. The CDR3 DNA reads TGTGCCAGCAGTTCCGAACTAGTTGCTGGGGCCAACGTCCTGACTTTC. The chain links TRBV6-5 to TRBJ2-6, with TRBD2 as a possible D gene (5 bases). Germline V gives CDR1 MNHEY, CDR2 SVGAGI. CDR3 size: 16 residues. V was pared by 4 bases and J by 2 bases, with 12 bases between.

CDR3: CAWSRAGFGNQPQHF. CDR3 nucleotides: TGTGCCTGGAGCCGAGCAGGGTTTGGCAATCAGCCCCAGCATTTT. The chain is built from TRBV30 and TRBJ1-5; D is possibly TRBD1 (5 bases). CDR1 and CDR2 (germline): GTSNPN, SVGIG (reference sequence). V was trimmed by 3 bases and J by 2 bases, leaving 14 bases between them. This CDR3 is 15 amino acids long.

The CDR3 sequence: CASSIQGNYGYTF. In nucleotides, the CDR3 is TGTGCCAGCAGTATACAGGGCAACTATGGCTACACCTTC. The chain has TRBV6-2 or TRBV6-3 and TRBJ1-2, with a weak D call TRBD1 (6 bases). The V end lost 5 bases, the J end lost 2 bases, and 9 bases lay between the germline ends. Germline V gene lookup returns CDR1 MNHEY and CDR2 SVGEGT. This CDR3 is built from 13 residues.

The rearrangement links TRBV27 to TRBJ1-5; D is perhaps TRBD1 (6 bases). The CDR3 totals 16 residues. From germline, CDR1 is MNHEY and CDR2 SMNVEV (reference sequence). V lost 8 bases, J lost 2 bases, and 19 bases lay in between. The CDR3 nucleotides are TGTGCCAGCGGGCCACTGACAGGTACGGGCAATCAGCCCCAGCATTTT. Protein: CASGPLTGTGNQPQHF.

V is TRBV7-8 and J is TRBJ1-1; D may be TRBD1 (6 bases). V was shortened by 3 bases and J by 3 bases, with 14 bases between the two germline ends. This CDR3 region has 15 residues. Germline V gene data show CDR1 as SGHVS and CDR2 as FQNEAQ. In DNA, the CDR3 is TGTGCCAGCAGCTTCTCACTGCACAGGGACACTGAAGCTTTCTTT. This gives the protein CASSFSLHRDTEAFF.

This chain links TRBV18 with TRBJ1-3; 9 nucleotides match TRBD1. The CDR3 is 16 residues long. The ends lost 2 bases at V and 4 bases at J; junction bases unmatched: 6. Per germline, CDR1 KGHSH and CDR2 LQKENI. This CDR3 is CASSPKQGASGNTIYF. CDR3 in DNA: TGTGCCAGCTCACCAAAACAGGGGGCCTCAGGAAACACCATATATTTT.